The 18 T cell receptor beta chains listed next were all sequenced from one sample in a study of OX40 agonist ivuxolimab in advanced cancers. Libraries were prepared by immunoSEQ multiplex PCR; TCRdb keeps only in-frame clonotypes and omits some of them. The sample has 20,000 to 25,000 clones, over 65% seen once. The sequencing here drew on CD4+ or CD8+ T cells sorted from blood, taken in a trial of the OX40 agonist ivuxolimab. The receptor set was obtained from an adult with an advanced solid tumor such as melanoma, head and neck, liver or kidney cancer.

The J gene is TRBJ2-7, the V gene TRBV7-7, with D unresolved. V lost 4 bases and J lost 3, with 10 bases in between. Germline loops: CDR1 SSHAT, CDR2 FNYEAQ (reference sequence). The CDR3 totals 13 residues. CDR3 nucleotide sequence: TGTGCCAGCAGCTGGGCGACGGACTACGAGCAGTACTTC. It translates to CASSWATDYEQYF.

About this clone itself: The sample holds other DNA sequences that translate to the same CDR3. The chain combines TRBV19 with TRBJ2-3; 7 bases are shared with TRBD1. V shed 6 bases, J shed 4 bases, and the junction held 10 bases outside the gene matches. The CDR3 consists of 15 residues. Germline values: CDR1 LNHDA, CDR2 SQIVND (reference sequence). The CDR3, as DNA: TGTGCCAGTAGGAAAACCGGAACAGGGGCAGATACGCAGTATTTT. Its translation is CASRKTGTGADTQYF.

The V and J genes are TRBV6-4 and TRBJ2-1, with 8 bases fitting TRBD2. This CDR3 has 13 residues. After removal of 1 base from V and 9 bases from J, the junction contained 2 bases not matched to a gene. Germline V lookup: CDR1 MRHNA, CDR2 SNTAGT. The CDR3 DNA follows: TGTGCCAGCAGTGACTACCTAGCGGGTGAGCAGTTCTTC. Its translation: CASSDYLAGEQFF.

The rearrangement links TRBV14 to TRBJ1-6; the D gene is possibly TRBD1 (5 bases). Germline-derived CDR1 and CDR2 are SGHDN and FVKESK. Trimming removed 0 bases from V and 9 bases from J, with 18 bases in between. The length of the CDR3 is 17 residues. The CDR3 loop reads CASSQDPPGISVSPLHF. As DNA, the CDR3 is TGTGCCAGCAGCCAAGATCCGCCAGGGATCTCGGTTTCACCCCTCCACTTT. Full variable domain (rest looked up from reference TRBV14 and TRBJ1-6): EAGVTQFPSHSVIEKGQTVTLRCDPISGHDNLYWYRRVMGKEIKFLLHFVKESKQDESGMPNNRFLAERTGGTYSTLKVQPAELEDSGVYFCASSQDPPGISVSPLHFGNGTRLTVT.

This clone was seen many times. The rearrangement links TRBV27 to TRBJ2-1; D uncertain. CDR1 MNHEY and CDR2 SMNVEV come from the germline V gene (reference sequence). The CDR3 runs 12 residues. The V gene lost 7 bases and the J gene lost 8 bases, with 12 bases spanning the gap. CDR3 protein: CASNPTGDEQFF. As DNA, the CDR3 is TGTGCCAGCAACCCGACCGGCGATGAGCAGTTCTTC.

The CDR3 region has the DNA TGTGCCAGCAGATCAACAGGGTTTCAAGAGACCCAGTACTTC. The encoded protein is CASRSTGFQETQYF. The chain has TRBV7-7 and TRBJ2-5, with D tentatively TRBD1 (6 bases). The V gene's germline CDR1 is SSHAT and CDR2 FNYEAQ (reference sequence). The germline V and J ends were trimmed by 6 bases and 2 bases, with 13 bases remaining between them. The CDR3 contains 14 residues.

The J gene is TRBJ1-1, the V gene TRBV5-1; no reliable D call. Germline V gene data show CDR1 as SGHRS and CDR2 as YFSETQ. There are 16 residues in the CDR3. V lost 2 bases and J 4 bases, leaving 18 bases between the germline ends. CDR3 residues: CASSFQAVVYGTEAFF. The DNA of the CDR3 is TGCGCCAGCAGCTTCCAGGCGGTCGTTTACGGCACTGAAGCTTTCTTT.

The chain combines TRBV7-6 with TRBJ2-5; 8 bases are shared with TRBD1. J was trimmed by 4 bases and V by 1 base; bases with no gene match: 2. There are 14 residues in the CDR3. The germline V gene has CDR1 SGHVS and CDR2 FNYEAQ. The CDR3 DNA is TGTGCCAGCAGCTTAGTCACAGGGGGAGAGACCCAGTACTTC. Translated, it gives CASSLVTGGETQYF.

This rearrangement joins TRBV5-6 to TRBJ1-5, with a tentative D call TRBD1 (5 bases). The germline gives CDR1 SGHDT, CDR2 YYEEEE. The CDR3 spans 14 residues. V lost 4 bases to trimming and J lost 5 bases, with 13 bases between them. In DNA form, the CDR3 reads TGTGCCAGCAGCCGAGGGGACGGACATCAGCCCCAGCATTTT. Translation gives CASSRGDGHQPQHF.

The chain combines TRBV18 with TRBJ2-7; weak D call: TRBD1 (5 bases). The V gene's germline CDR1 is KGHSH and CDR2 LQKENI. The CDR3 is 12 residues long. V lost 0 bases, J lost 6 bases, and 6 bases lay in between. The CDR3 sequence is CASSPPGAEQYF. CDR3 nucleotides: TGTGCCAGCTCACCACCTGGGGCCGAGCAGTACTTC.

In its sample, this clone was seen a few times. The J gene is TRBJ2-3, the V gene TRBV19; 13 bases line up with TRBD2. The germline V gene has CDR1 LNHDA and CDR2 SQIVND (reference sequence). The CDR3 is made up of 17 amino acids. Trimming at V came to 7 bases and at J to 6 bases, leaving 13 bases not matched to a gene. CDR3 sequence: CASNPQGLAGPPDTQYF. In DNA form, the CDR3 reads TGTGCCAGTAACCCCCAGGGACTAGCGGGGCCCCCCGATACGCAGTATTTT.

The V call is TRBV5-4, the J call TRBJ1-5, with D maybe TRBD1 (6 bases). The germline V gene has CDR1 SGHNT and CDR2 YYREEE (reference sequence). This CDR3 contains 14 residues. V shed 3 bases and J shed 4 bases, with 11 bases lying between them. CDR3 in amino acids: CASSYRGLNQPQHF. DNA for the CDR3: TGTGCCAGCAGCTATAGGGGGTTAAATCAGCCCCAGCATTTT.

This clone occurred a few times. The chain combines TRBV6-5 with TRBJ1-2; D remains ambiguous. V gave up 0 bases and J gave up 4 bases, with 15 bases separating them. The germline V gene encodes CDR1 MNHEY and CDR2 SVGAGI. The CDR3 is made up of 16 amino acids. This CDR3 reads CASSYSHFGRGYGYTF. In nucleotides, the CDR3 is TGTGCCAGCAGTTACTCGCACTTCGGGCGGGGCTATGGCTACACCTTC.

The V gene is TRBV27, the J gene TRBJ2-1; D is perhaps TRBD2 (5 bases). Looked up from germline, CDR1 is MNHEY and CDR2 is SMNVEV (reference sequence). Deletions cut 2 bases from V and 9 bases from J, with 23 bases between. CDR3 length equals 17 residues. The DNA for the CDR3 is TGTGCCAGCAGTTTACAAGGGCCTGAGGGATATGAGGGTGAGCAGTTCTTC. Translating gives CASSLQGPEGYEGEQFF.

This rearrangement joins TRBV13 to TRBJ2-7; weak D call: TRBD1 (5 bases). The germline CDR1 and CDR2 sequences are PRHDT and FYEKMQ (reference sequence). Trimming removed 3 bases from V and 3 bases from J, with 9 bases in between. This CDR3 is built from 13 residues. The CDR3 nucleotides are TGTGCCAGCAGCTTGGCCAGGGACTACGAGCAGTACTTC. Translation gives CASSLARDYEQYF.

The CDR3 DNA follows: TGTGACGCTGAGACGCGAGACCGGGGGCCCTACGAGCAGTACTTC. It translates to CDAETRDRGPYEQYF. The genes are TRBV27 and TRBJ2-7, with D perhaps TRBD1 or TRBD2 (6 bases each). This CDR3 region has 15 residues. CDR1 is MNHEY and CDR2 is SMNVEV in the germline V gene (reference sequence).

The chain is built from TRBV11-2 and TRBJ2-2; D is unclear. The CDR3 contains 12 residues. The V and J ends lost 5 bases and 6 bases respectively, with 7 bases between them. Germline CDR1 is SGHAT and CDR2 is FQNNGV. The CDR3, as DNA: TGTGCCAGCAGCCCCCCATCCGGGGAGCTGTTTTTT. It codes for CASSPPSGELFF.

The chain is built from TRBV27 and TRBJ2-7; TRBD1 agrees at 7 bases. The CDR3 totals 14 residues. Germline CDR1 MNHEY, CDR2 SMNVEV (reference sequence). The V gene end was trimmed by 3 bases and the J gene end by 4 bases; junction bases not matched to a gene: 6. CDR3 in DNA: TGTGCCAGCAGTTTTGGTGACAGGGCTTACGAGCAGTACTTC. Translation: CASSFGDRAYEQYF.